These 29 T cell receptor beta chains came from one sample sequenced in a study of CD8+ T cells in alopecia areata. Extraction of RNA preceded its reverse transcription into cDNA, which served as the sequencing template. Using immunoSEQ multiplex PCR, the repertoire was profiled, and TCRdb retains in-frame clones only, with some absent. This table has 150,000 or so clones, about 60% appearing once. The starting material was CD4+ T cells sorted from blood, obtained at week 0. The origin of the receptors is a human donor with alopecia areata.

The chain carries TRBV2 and TRBJ1-2; perhaps TRBD1 as D (6 bases). CDR3 length: 15 residues. The V end lost 1 base, the J end lost 0 bases, and 9 bases lay between the germline ends. CDR1 and CDR2 from the germline V gene are SNHLY and FYNNEI. The DNA of the CDR3 is TGTGCCAGCAGTGAAGTACAGGGAGCTAACTATGGCTACACCTTC. It codes for CASSEVQGANYGYTF.

The V and J genes are TRBV2 and TRBJ2-3; 7 bases agree with TRBD1. This CDR3 region has 14 residues. Trimming took 6 bases from V and 3 from J; bases not matched to a gene: 6. CDR1 and CDR2 (germline): SNHLY, FYNNEI. The CDR3 DNA follows: TGTGCCAGCAGCCGACAGGGAAAGACAGATACGCAGTATTTT. Translation gives CASSRQGKTDTQYF.

This chain links TRBV4-3 with TRBJ1-1; D is perhaps TRBD1 (5 bases). The CDR3 spans 14 residues. In germline, CDR1 is LGHNA, CDR2 YSLEER. V lost 4 bases and J 4 bases, leaving 13 bases between the germline ends. The CDR3 sequence is CASSPEGMGTEAFF. Written as DNA, the CDR3 is TGCGCCAGCAGCCCCGAGGGGATGGGCACTGAAGCTTTCTTT.

This chain uses TRBV27 with TRBJ1-5, with 12 nucleotides matching TRBD1. Trimming at V came to 6 bases and at J to 7 bases, leaving 4 bases not matched to a gene. This CDR3 has 14 residues. Germline assignment: CDR1 MNHEY and CDR2 SMNVEV (reference sequence). This chain's CDR3 is CASRGQGAGQPQHF. CDR3 DNA: TGTGCCAGCAGGGGACAGGGGGCCGGGCAGCCCCAGCATTTT.

CDR3 sequence reads: CASRPTGSAGELFF. CDR3 bases: TGTGCCAGCCGCCCCACGGGGTCCGCCGGGGAGCTGTTTTTT. V and J are TRBV27 and TRBJ2-2; D perhaps matches TRBD2 (5 bases). CDR1 MNHEY and CDR2 SMNVEV come from the germline V gene (reference sequence). This CDR3 is built from 14 residues. V was clipped by 8 bases and J by 6 bases, with 16 bases between them.

This clone came up a few times. This chain joins TRBV29-1 and TRBJ1-1; no definite D call. Trimming cost V 4 bases and J 0 bases, with 12 bases left between them. Germline values: CDR1 SQVTM, CDR2 ANQGSEA. The CDR3 length is 14 residues. CDR3 amino acids: CSVARQGLNTEAFF. The CDR3 DNA sequence: TGCAGCGTTGCCCGACAAGGACTGAACACTGAAGCTTTCTTT.

This clone was recorded a few times. This sequence joins TRBV5-4 and TRBJ2-2; tentatively, D is TRBD2 (5 bases). This CDR3 contains 13 residues. Germline V CDR1 and CDR2: SGHNT, YYREEE (reference sequence). Trimming removed 2 bases from V and 4 bases from J, with 6 bases in between. Here the CDR3 DNA reads TGTGCCAGCAGCTTCCGGGGCACCGGGGAGCTGTTTTTT. As protein: CASSFRGTGELFF.

This chain joins TRBV6-5 and TRBJ2-7, with D possibly TRBD1 on 5 matching bases. Germline CDR1 and CDR2: MNHEY and SVGAGI. This CDR3 comprises 14 residues. Trimming removed 0 bases from V and 5 bases from J, with 11 bases in between. CDR3 DNA: TGTGCCAGCAGTTACTCCCGCAGGGCCAACGAGCAGTACTTC. This encodes CASSYSRRANEQYF.

As to this clone: Other DNA variants within this sample encode the same CDR3. V usage is TRBV7-9 and J usage is TRBJ2-7; D gene uncertain. Trimming pared 5 bases from V and 1 base from J, leaving 6 bases between. CDR3 length: 12 residues. CDR1 SEHNR and CDR2 FQNEAQ come from the germline V gene (reference sequence). The CDR3 DNA sequence: TGTGCCAGCAGCCCTTCGTCCTACGAGCAGTACTTC. It encodes CASSPSSYEQYF.

The chain is built from TRBV27 and TRBJ2-2; no firm D call. Germline CDR1 reads MNHEY; CDR2 reads SMNVEV (reference sequence). This CDR3 has 16 residues. The V end lost 5 bases, the J end lost 0 bases, and 13 bases lay between the germline ends. The CDR3 loop is CASSPARSSNTGELFF. CDR3 sequence (DNA): TGTGCCAGCAGTCCGGCCCGGTCCTCGAACACCGGGGAGCTGTTTTTT.

V usage is TRBV7-2 and J usage is TRBJ2-3; 13 bases map to TRBD2. V lost 5 bases and J lost 4; bases outside the gene matches: 9. CDR3 size: 17 residues. Germline assignment: CDR1 SGHTA and CDR2 FQGNSA. DNA for the CDR3: TGTGCCAGCAGCCTAGTACTAACTAGCGGGGGGGCAGATACGCAGTATTTT. Amino acids: CASSLVLTSGGADTQYF. The entire variable domain, with the rest obtained from reference TRBV7-2 and TRBJ2-3, is as follows: GAGVSQSPSNKVTEKGKDVELRCDPISGHTALYWYRQSLGQGLEFLIYFQGNSAPDKSGLPSDRFSAERTGGSVSTLTIQRTQQEDSAVYLCASSLVLTSGGADTQYFGPGTRLTVL.

This clone has just a few counts. The same CDR3 also results from other DNA sequences found in this sample. The V and J genes are TRBV18 and TRBJ2-7; 7 nucleotides line up with TRBD1. The V and J ends lost 3 bases and 6 bases, in that order; junction bases with no gene match: 2. Germline V lookup: CDR1 KGHSH, CDR2 LQKENI. The CDR3 loop spans 12 amino acids. CDR3 residues: CASSPSGGEQYF. CDR3 sequence (DNA): TGTGCCAGCTCACCCTCAGGGGGCGAGCAGTACTTC.

This clone was detected only a few times. The chain couples TRBV29-1 to TRBJ2-7; TRBD1 aligns across 8 bases. The junction had 4 bases not matched to a gene; V was cut back by 6 bases and J by 6 bases. Looked up from germline, CDR1 is SQVTM and CDR2 is ANQGSEA. This CDR3 is 11 amino acids long. CDR3 in amino acids: CSVSTGVEQYF. The CDR3 region has the DNA TGCAGCGTGTCGACAGGGGTCGAGCAGTACTTC.

As regards this clone: Different DNA sequences within this sample yield the same CDR3. This chain links TRBV9 with TRBJ2-2; D is undetermined. V shed 1 base and J shed 5 bases, with 6 bases lying between them. The CDR3 length is 13 residues. Germline CDR1 SGDLS, CDR2 YYNGEE. CDR3 loop: CASSVQGTGELFF. CDR3 bases: TGTGCCAGCAGCGTACAAGGGACCGGGGAGCTGTTTTTT.

The V and J genes are TRBV7-2 and TRBJ2-3; weak D call: TRBD1 (5 bases). This CDR3 comprises 13 residues. Looked up from germline, CDR1 is SGHTA and CDR2 is FQGNSA. The V gene lost 4 bases and the J gene lost 6 bases, with 11 bases spanning the gap. The CDR3 sequence: CASSSPDSDTQYF. The CDR3 bases are TGTGCCAGCAGCTCCCCCGACAGTGATACGCAGTATTTT.

The rearrangement uses TRBV15 and TRBJ1-5, with 10 nucleotides matching TRBD1. CDR3 length: 14 amino acids. Looked up from germline, CDR1 is LNHNV and CDR2 is YYDKDF (reference sequence). V trimming: 4 bases; J trimming: 4 bases; junction bases outside the gene matches: 1. The CDR3, as DNA: TGTGCCACCAGCATGGACAGGGGGAATCAGCCCCAGCATTTT. Translated, it gives CATSMDRGNQPQHF.

The chain employs TRBV30 and TRBJ2-1; D call uncertain. Per germline, CDR1 GTSNPN and CDR2 SVGIG (reference sequence). The CDR3 contains 13 residues. The ends were cut back, 5 bases at V and 2 bases at J, with 10 bases in the middle. In DNA, the CDR3 is TGTGCCTGGTCGGGCACCACCTACAATGAGCAGTTCTTC. It translates to CAWSGTTYNEQFF.

The rearrangement joins TRBV7-8 to TRBJ1-4, with 7 bases aligning to TRBD1. The CDR3 covers 15 residues. Germline CDR1 SGHVS, CDR2 FQNEAQ. V shed 4 bases and J 2 bases; nucleotides not matched to a gene: 4. The CDR3: CASSSRQGTNEKLFF. CDR3 coding DNA: TGTGCCAGCAGCTCGCGACAGGGCACTAATGAAAAACTGTTTTTT.

The rearrangement links TRBV7-9 to TRBJ2-5; 7 bases are shared with TRBD1. V lost 11 bases to trimming and J lost 5 bases; unmatched junction nucleotides: 8. This CDR3 region has 12 residues. Per the germline V gene, CDR1 is SEHNR and CDR2 is FQNEAQ (reference sequence). Written as DNA, the CDR3 is TGTGCCGGGTCCGCAGGGGGTGAGACCCAGTACTTC. It is translated as CAGSAGGETQYF.

The chain has TRBV5-1 and TRBJ2-3; D might be TRBD1 (6 bases). The CDR3 contains 15 residues. Trimming shortened V by 0 bases and J by 1 base, and 9 bases separated the two germline ends. Germline V lookup: CDR1 SGHRS, CDR2 YFSETQ. CDR3 region: CASSLDRVGTDTQYF. The CDR3 nucleotides read TGCGCCAGCAGCTTGGACAGGGTGGGCACAGATACGCAGTATTTT.

The chain combines TRBV4-3 with TRBJ2-7; D tentatively fits TRBD1 or TRBD2 (5 bases each). The V end was cut by 5 bases, the J end by 9 bases, with 23 bases between. Looked up from germline, CDR1 is LGHNA and CDR2 is YSLEER. This CDR3 is 15 amino acids long. As DNA, the CDR3 is TGCGCCAGCAGCTCCCACGGGGCGTCGGGTGGGCGGCAGTACTTC. Its protein product is CASSSHGASGGRQYF.

V is TRBV29-1 and J is TRBJ1-2; 7 positions agree with TRBD1. Trimming cost V 7 bases and J 5 bases; bases outside gene matches: 10. The CDR3 contains 13 residues. Per the germline V gene, CDR1 is SQVTM and CDR2 is ANQGSEA. CDR3 in amino acids: CSALKDRSYGYTF. In DNA form, the CDR3 reads TGCAGCGCACTGAAGGACAGGTCTTATGGCTACACCTTC.

The chain has TRBV27 and TRBJ1-5; D unclear. V was shortened by 2 bases and J by 4 bases, with 6 bases between the two germline ends. Germline CDR1 reads MNHEY; CDR2 reads SMNVEV (reference sequence). CDR3 size: 13 residues. The CDR3 region has the DNA TGTGCCAGCAGTTTAGGAAGGAATCAGCCCCAGCATTTT. This sequence encodes CASSLGRNQPQHF.

This clone has just a few counts. The chain employs TRBV11-3 and TRBJ2-5; D is undetermined. The CDR3 covers 13 residues. The V end lost 3 bases, the J end lost 5 bases, and 10 bases lay between the germline ends. CDR1 is SGHNT and CDR2 is YENEEA in the germline V gene. The CDR3 loop is CASSLNIRETQYF. The CDR3 DNA follows: TGTGCCAGCAGCTTGAATATTAGGGAGACCCAGTACTTC.

There are a few counts of this clone. The chain is built from TRBV7-2 and TRBJ1-1; D is ambiguous. Trimming removed 3 bases at V and 1 base at J, with 6 bases between. CDR1 is SGHTA, CDR2 FQGNSA, per germline. The CDR3 consists of 13 residues. The CDR3 here is CASSFVENTEAFF. The CDR3 DNA reads as TGTGCCAGCAGCTTTGTGGAGAACACTGAAGCTTTCTTT.

This clone has a single count. The chain links TRBV7-2 to TRBJ2-1, with 7 bases matching TRBD2. The CDR3 contains 14 residues. Germline loops: CDR1 SGHTA, CDR2 FQGNSA. V was pared by 5 bases and J by 4 bases, with 5 bases of the junction left unmatched. Here the CDR3 DNA reads TGTGCCAGCAGCGGATCGGGGGGTTACAATGAGCAGTTCTTC. Its protein product is CASSGSGGYNEQFF. The full variable domain, with the rest looked up from reference TRBV7-2 and TRBJ2-1, is GAGVSQSPSNKVTEKGKDVELRCDPISGHTALYWYRQSLGQGLEFLIYFQGNSAPDKSGLPSDRFSAERTGGSVSTLTIQRTQQEDSAVYLCASSGSGGYNEQFFGPGTRLTVL.

The rearrangement links TRBV7-9 to TRBJ2-7; 10 bases agree with TRBD1. The CDR3 has 16 amino acids. Looked up from germline, CDR1 is SEHNR and CDR2 is FQNEAQ (reference sequence). Trimming removed 6 bases from V and 3 bases from J; junction bases left unmatched: 11. CDR3 protein: CASSNPSGQGIYEQYF. CDR3 sequence (DNA): TGTGCCAGCAGTAATCCGTCGGGACAGGGGATCTACGAGCAGTACTTC. The variable domain in full, with the rest retrieved from reference TRBV7-9 and TRBJ2-7, is DTGVSQNPRHKITKRGQNVTFRCDPISEHNRLYWYRQTLGQGPEFLTYFQNEAQLEKSRLLSDRFSAERPKGSFSTLEIQRTEQGDSAMYLCASSNPSGQGIYEQYFGPGTRLTVT.

This sequence joins TRBV7-2 and TRBJ1-6, with D unresolved. Germline V gene sequence: CDR1 SGHTA, CDR2 FQGNSA. CDR3 size: 15 residues. Trimming shortened V by 0 bases and J by 9 bases, and 12 bases separated the two germline ends. CDR3 DNA sequence: TGTGCCAGCAGCTTAGCGACGGCGCTTGGTTCACCCCTCCACTTT. The encoded protein is CASSLATALGSPLHF. The full variable domain, completed using reference TRBV7-2 and TRBJ1-6, is GAGVSQSPSNKVTEKGKDVELRCDPISGHTALYWYRQSLGQGLEFLIYFQGNSAPDKSGLPSDRFSAERTGGSVSTLTIQRTQQEDSAVYLCASSLATALGSPLHFGNGTRLTVT.

This clone was detected only a few times. The J gene is TRBJ2-1, the V gene TRBV14; 8 nucleotides align to TRBD2. The J segment lost 6 bases and the V segment lost 2 bases, leaving 6 bases of the junction unmatched. The CDR3 spans 15 residues. Looked up from germline, CDR1 is SGHDN and CDR2 is FVKESK. CDR3: CASSQIGLASNEQFF. The CDR3 DNA reads TGTGCCAGCAGCCAAATAGGACTAGCCTCCAATGAGCAGTTCTTC.